These 13 T cell receptor beta chains share one sample of origin, sequenced in a study of Graves' ophthalmopathy and Graves' hyperthyroidism. As the template, RNA transcripts were used to amplify TCR beta CDR3 regions. Amplification began with first-round RT-PCR using HTBI primers, then second-round multiplex PCR was performed. A single record per CDR3 protein comes from TCRdb applying MiXCR to the multiplex PCR reads. The sample records 200,000 to 250,000 distinct CDR3 sequences, around 50% being singletons. The sample comprised peripheral blood. The source of these receptors is an adult man with Graves' ophthalmopathy.

This chain connects TRBV6-5 to TRBJ1-5; D gene ambiguous. V was shortened by 0 bases and J by 7 bases, with 10 bases between the two germline ends. The CDR3 is 14 amino acids. From germline, CDR1 is MNHEY and CDR2 SVGAGI. CDR3 in DNA: TGTGCCAGCAGTTACTCGAGGTGGGCGCAGCCCCAGCATTTT. This translates into CASSYSRWAQPQHF.

The chain joins TRBV7-3 to TRBJ2-2; 7 bases match TRBD1. CDR1 SGHTA and CDR2 FQGTGA come from the germline V gene. V shed 2 bases and J 9 bases; nucleotides not matched to a gene: 3. The CDR3 contains 13 residues. The CDR3 DNA reads as TGTGCCAGCAGCTTAGGACAGGCGAGGGAGCTGTTTTTT. This encodes CASSLGQARELFF.

Comment on this clonotype: This may be a read error, as it is one base from a much larger clone. The CDR3 is CSARFTGNGGYAF. CDR3 DNA: TGCAGTGCTAGGTTTACAGGGAACGGTGGCTACGCCTTC. This chain joins TRBV20-1 and TRBJ1-2; possibly TRBD1 for D (6 bases). There are 13 residues in the CDR3. Germline CDR1 and CDR2: DFQATT and SNEGSKA (reference sequence).

At least ten counts were recorded for this clonotype. Mismatch with germline at one junction end may stem from a read error. The chain combines TRBV29-1 with TRBJ1-5; D call uncertain. The CDR3 spans 13 residues. Germline-derived CDR1 and CDR2 are SQVTM and ANQGSEA. The CDR3 region has the DNA TGCAGCGTTGGAATCGGCGGGAATCGGCCCCAGCATTTT. Its translation: CSVGIGGNRPQHF.

The V and J genes are TRBV7-9 and TRBJ1-2; D is undetermined. CDR3 length equals 13 residues. V lost 6 bases and J 3 bases, leaving 11 bases between the germline ends. Germline-derived CDR1 and CDR2 are SEHNR and FQNEAQ (reference sequence). The CDR3 bases are TGTGCCAGCAGTGTCCGGGAGGACTATGGCTACACCTTC. It is translated as CASSVREDYGYTF.

The chain couples TRBV6-6 to TRBJ2-2; 8 bases fit TRBD1. The J segment lost 6 bases and the V segment lost 6 bases, leaving 6 bases of the junction unmatched. Germline V gene data show CDR1 as MNHNY and CDR2 as SVGAGI (reference sequence). The CDR3 loop spans 14 amino acids. Written as DNA, the CDR3 is TGTGCCAGCAGCCAGGGGGCCATCCCCGGGGAGCTGTTTTTT. This gives the protein CASSQGAIPGELFF.

The rearrangement links TRBV29-1 to TRBJ2-2; 14 nucleotides agree with TRBD2. V lost 6 bases to trimming and J lost 7 bases; unmatched junction nucleotides: 4. The CDR3 sequence is 14 residues long. Germline CDR1 and CDR2: SQVTM and ANQGSEA. CDR3: CSVGTSGRGGELFF. The CDR3 DNA is TGCAGCGTCGGGACTAGCGGGAGAGGCGGGGAGCTGTTTTTT.

Regarding this clonotype: Germline is not matched at one junction end, which may reflect a read error. CDR3 in amino acids: CASNLVQGMNTEAFF. DNA for the CDR3: TGCGCCAGCAACTTGGTGCAGGGGATGAACACTGAAGCTTTCTTT. This chain connects TRBV5-1 to TRBJ1-1; D is perhaps TRBD1 (6 bases). This CDR3 region has 15 residues. In germline, CDR1 is SGHRS, CDR2 YFSETQ.

The V gene is TRBV24-1, the J gene TRBJ2-7; the match to TRBD1 covers 9 bases. The CDR3 is made up of 16 amino acids. J lost 2 bases, V lost 4 bases, and 8 bases had no gene match. Germline values: CDR1 KGHDR, CDR2 SFDVKD. CDR3 amino acids: CATSDQGQGRAYEQYF. The CDR3 coding sequence is TGTGCCACCAGTGACCAAGGACAGGGGAGGGCCTACGAGCAGTACTTC.

The rearrangement joins TRBV7-3 to TRBJ2-7; TRBD1 aligns across 7 bases. The J segment lost 9 bases and the V segment lost 5 bases, leaving 4 bases of the junction unmatched. This CDR3 has 11 amino acids. Germline CDR1 SGHTA, CDR2 FQGTGA. CDR3 DNA sequence: TGTGCCAGCAGCCCCTGGACAGGGCAGTACTTC. This encodes CASSPWTGQYF.

V and J are TRBV29-1 and TRBJ2-7; D could derive from TRBD1 or TRBD2 (5 bases each). From germline, CDR1 is SQVTM and CDR2 ANQGSEA. The CDR3 length is 14 residues. V lost 4 bases and J lost 3, with 16 bases in between. CDR3 in amino acids: CSVGGRASSYEQYF. As DNA, the CDR3 is TGCAGCGTTGGCGGCAGGGCTAGCAGCTACGAGCAGTACTTC.

The V and J genes are TRBV15 and TRBJ1-5, with D maybe TRBD1 (5 bases). The V end was cut by 0 bases, the J end by 3 bases, with 9 bases between. Germline CDR1 is LNHNV and CDR2 is YYDKDF (reference sequence). CDR3 size: 15 residues. CDR3 region: CATSRDLGVNQPQHF. The CDR3 nucleotides are TGTGCCACCAGCAGAGATCTGGGGGTCAATCAGCCCCAGCATTTT.

V is TRBV20-1 and J is TRBJ1-1; TRBD1 matches at 9 bases. This CDR3 contains 14 residues. V lost 2 bases, J lost 5 bases, and 6 bases stayed unmatched. Germline loops: CDR1 DFQATT, CDR2 SNEGSKA (reference sequence). DNA of the CDR3: TGCAGTGCTAGATATGACAGGGGGGGTACTGAAGCTTTCTTT. Amino acids: CSARYDRGGTEAFF.